This T cell receptor beta chain was recovered during a study of blood T cell repertoires in COVID-19 (dated by TCRdb to about 2020). Study-wide context: The collaborator samples originated in the United States, Italy and Spain and spanned the acute and convalescent phases of COVID-19. Subjects who had been exposed to COVID-19, were actively infected with it, or had recovered from it provided the deeply sampled blood TCRbeta repertoires that made up the dataset. Where available, HLA class I and class II types were taken from metadata supplied by the sample provider and were not determined by assay-based typing. The repertoires were made available in a free public database intended to serve as a resource for research on the immune response to SARS-CoV-2. The samples were drawn from two sources: the first 160 participants of the ongoing ImmuneRACE study, and 1,254 subjects contributed by 6 global collaborators. Sample metadata almost always included a de-identified subject ID, COVID-19 status, age in years and sex. The prospective study material was composed of cDNA or gDNA derived from T cells, B-cell-depleted T cells, or PBMCs.

The collaborating institutions used their own protocols to collect whole blood in K2EDTA tubes. For TCRbeta analysis, collaborator samples were shipped as frozen whole blood, as isolated PBMCs, or as DNA extracted from either sample type. TCRbeta CDR3 regions were amplified from genomic DNA using the immunoSEQ Assay, a bias-controlled multiplex PCR. The source study handled its data this way. The number of nucleated cells in each sample was estimated from the amplification of reference gene primers within the assay. To quantify the absolute abundance of each unique TCRbeta CDR3 rearrangement, sequence reads were collapsed and filtered. For each sample, productive Simpson clonality was calculated as the square root of Simpson's diversity index across productive rearrangements. Sourced from immuneACCESS, this table was stored by TCRdb with only in-frame sequences that have V and J called. A share of the clones is absent; for the studies checked, an unresolved V gene accounts for under half, and the remainder has no known explanation. V and J calls and clone size are given by that table; D and trimming were obtained from the DNA. The sample table holds roughly 100,000 clones, of which around four fifths were seen once. Together, the top ten hold just under 10% of the sample.

V is pared back by 6 bases and J by 4 bases, with 12 bases lying between the germline termini. Reading from cysteine to phenylalanine, the CDR3 counts 13 amino acids. The retained sequence is limited to the CDR3, 39 bases, with the frame set at the first base. The germline V gene encodes CDR1 ENHRY and CDR2 SYGVKD. General conclusions and limits of the study: Clinical and demographic metadata were provided uncurated, with the amount varying by source and participant.

To note about this clone: Its recognized antigen is unknown. Base qualities are not recorded, but no much larger clone differs from it by a single base.

Recombination joined TRBV10-3 with TRBJ1-1, with no D gene named confidently. The receptor was isolated from a woman older than 75 with acute or convalescent COVID-19. Sequences were obtained from peripheral blood. The nucleotide sequence is given as TGTGCCATCAGCCCGGGCGGGCGCACTGAAGCTTTCTTT. Its translation reads: CAISPGGRTEAFF.